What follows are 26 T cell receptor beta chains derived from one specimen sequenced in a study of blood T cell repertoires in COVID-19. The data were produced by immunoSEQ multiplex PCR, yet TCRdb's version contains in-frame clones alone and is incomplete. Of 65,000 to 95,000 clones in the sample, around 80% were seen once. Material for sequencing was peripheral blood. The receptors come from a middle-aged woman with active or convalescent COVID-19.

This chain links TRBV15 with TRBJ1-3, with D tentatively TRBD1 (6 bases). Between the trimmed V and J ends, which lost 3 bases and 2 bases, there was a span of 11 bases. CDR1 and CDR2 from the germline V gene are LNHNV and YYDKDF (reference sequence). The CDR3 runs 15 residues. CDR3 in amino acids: CATSRDQGTGNTIYF. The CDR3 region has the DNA TGTGCCACCAGCAGGGATCAGGGGACTGGAAACACCATATATTTT.

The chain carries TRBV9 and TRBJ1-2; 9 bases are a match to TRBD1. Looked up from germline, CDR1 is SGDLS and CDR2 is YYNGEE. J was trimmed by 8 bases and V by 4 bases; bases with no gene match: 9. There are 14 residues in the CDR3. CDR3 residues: CASSPGDRAGGYTF. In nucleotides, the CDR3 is TGTGCCAGCAGCCCGGGGGACAGGGCTGGCGGCTACACCTTC. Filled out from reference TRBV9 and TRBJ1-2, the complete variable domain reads DSGVTQTPKHLITATGQRVTLRCSPRSGDLSVYWYQQSLDQGLQFLIQYYNGEERAKGNILERFSAQQFPDLHSELNLSSLELGDSALYFCASSPGDRAGGYTFGSGTRLTVV.

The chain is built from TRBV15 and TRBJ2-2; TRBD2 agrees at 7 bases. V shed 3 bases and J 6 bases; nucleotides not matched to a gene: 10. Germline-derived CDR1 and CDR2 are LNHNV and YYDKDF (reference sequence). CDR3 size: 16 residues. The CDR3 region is CATSRGSGGSAGELFF. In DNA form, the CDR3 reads TGTGCCACCAGCAGGGGGTCCGGGGGGAGTGCCGGGGAGCTGTTTTTT.

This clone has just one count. The DNA of the CDR3 is TGTGCCAGCAGCTTAGTCGTGGACGCGGGGATAAAGGAGCAGTTCTTC. Its protein product is CASSLVVDAGIKEQFF. V gene TRBV11-3 combines with J gene TRBJ2-1; possible D gene TRBD2, 6 bases. V lost 1 base to trimming and J lost 10 bases, with 20 bases between them. This CDR3 region has 16 residues. CDR1 and CDR2 (germline): SGHNT, YENEEA.

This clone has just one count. The CDR3 reads CASSKGRDGYTF. CDR3 sequence (DNA): TGTGCCAGTAGTAAGGGCAGGGATGGCTACACCTTC. The chain has TRBV19 and TRBJ1-2, with D possibly being TRBD1 (5 bases). The ends were cut back, 4 bases at V and 6 bases at J, with 9 bases in the middle. CDR1 and CDR2 from the germline V gene are LNHDA and SQIVND (reference sequence). The CDR3 contains 12 residues.

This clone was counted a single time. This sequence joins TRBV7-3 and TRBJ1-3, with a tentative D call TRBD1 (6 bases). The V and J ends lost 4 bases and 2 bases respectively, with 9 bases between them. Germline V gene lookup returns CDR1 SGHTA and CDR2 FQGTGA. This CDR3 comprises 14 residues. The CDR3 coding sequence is TGTGCCAGCAGCTCCGGGACAACTGGAAACACCATATATTTT. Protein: CASSSGTTGNTIYF. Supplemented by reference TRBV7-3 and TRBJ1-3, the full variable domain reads GAGVSQTPSNKVTEKGKYVELRCDPISGHTALYWYRQSLGQGPEFLIYFQGTGAADDSGLPNDRFFAVRPEGSVSTLKIQRTERGDSAVYLCASSSGTTGNTIYFGEGSWLTVV.

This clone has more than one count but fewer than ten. This chain's CDR3 is CASSLSVAGGETQYF. Written as DNA, the CDR3 is TGTGCCAGCAGCTTAAGCGTAGCGGGGGGTGAGACCCAGTACTTC. The chain recombines TRBV7-9 with TRBJ2-5, with 10 bases lining up with TRBD2. The trim removed 2 bases at V and 5 bases at J, leaving 5 bases unmatched. Per germline, CDR1 SEHNR and CDR2 FQNEAQ (reference sequence). This CDR3 is built from 15 residues.

The CDR3 sequence: CASSGTVFSYEQYF. For the CDR3, the DNA is TGTGCCAGCAGTGGGACAGTCTTTTCCTACGAGCAGTACTTC. The chain carries TRBV27 and TRBJ2-7; 7 nucleotides agree with TRBD1. CDR1 is MNHEY and CDR2 is SMNVEV in the germline V gene (reference sequence). Trimming cost V 5 bases and J 1 base; bases outside gene matches: 5. CDR3 size: 14 residues.

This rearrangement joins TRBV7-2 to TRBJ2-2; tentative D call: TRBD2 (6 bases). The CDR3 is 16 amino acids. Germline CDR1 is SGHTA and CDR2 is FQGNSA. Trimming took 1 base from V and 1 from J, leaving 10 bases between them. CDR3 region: CASSLVPAGNTGELFF. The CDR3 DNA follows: TGTGCCAGCAGCTTAGTTCCAGCGGGGAACACCGGGGAGCTGTTTTTT.

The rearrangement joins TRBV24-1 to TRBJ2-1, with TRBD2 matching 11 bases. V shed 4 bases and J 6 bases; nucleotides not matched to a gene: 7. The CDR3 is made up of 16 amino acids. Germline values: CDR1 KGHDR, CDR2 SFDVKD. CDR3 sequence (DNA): TGTGCCACCAGTGACCCCGGGACTAGCGGAGGCAATGAGCAGTTCTTC. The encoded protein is CATSDPGTSGGNEQFF.

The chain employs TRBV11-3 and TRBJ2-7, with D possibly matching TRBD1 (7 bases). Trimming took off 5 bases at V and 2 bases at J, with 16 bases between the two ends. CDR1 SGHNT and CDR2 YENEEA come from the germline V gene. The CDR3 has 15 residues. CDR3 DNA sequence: TGTGCCAGCAGCCCCGCCGCGGGACAGACCTACGAGCAGTACTTC. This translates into CASSPAAGQTYEQYF.

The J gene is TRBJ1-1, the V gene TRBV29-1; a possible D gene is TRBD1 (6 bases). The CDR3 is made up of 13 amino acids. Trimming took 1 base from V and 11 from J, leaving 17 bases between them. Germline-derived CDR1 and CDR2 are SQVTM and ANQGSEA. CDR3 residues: CSVEGQQGGDAFF. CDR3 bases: TGCAGCGTTGAAGGGCAGCAAGGGGGAGATGCTTTCTTT. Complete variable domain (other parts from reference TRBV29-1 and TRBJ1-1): SAVISQKPSRDICQRGTSLTIQCQVDSQVTMMFWYRQQPGQSLTLIATANQGSEATYESGFVIDKFPISRPNLTFSTLTVSNMSPEDSSIYLCSVEGQQGGDAFFGQGTRLTVV.

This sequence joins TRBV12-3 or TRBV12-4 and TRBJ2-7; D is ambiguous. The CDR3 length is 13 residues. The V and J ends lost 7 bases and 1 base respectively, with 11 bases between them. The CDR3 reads CASTRENSYEQYF. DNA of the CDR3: TGTGCCAGCACCCGAGAAAATTCCTACGAGCAGTACTTC.

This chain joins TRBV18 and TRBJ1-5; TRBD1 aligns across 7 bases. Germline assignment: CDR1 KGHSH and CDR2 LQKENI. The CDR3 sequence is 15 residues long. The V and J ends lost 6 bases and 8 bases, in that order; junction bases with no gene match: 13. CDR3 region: CASSPRQGGREPQHF. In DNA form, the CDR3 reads TGTGCCAGCTCCCCCCGACAGGGCGGTAGAGAGCCCCAGCATTTT. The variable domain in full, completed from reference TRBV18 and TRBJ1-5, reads NAGVMQNPRHLVRRRGQEARLRCSPMKGHSHVYWYRQLPEEGLKFMVYLQKENIIDESGMPKERFSAEFPKEGPSILRIQQVVRGDSAAYFCASSPRQGGREPQHFGDGTRLSIL.

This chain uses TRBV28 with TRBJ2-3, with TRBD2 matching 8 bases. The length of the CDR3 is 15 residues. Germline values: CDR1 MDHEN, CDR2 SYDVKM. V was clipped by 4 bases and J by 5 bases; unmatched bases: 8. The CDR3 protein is CASSSPGGRVDTQYF. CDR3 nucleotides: TGTGCCAGCAGTTCCCCGGGGGGGCGTGTAGATACGCAGTATTTT.

CDR3 nucleotides: TGTGCCAGCAGTTTACCCACAGGGGCGAACACTGAAGCTTTCTTT. This gives the protein CASSLPTGANTEAFF. This chain uses TRBV28 with TRBJ1-1; 7 positions agree with TRBD1. Germline loops: CDR1 MDHEN, CDR2 SYDVKM. With 2 bases clipped from V and 1 base from J, the junction kept 4 bases outside the gene matches. The CDR3 is made up of 15 amino acids.

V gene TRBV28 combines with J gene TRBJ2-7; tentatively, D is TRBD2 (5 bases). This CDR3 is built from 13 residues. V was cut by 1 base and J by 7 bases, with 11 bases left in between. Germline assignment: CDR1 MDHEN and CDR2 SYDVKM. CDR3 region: CASSLYRGWEQYF. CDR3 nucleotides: TGTGCCAGCAGTTTATATCGGGGTTGGGAGCAGTACTTC.

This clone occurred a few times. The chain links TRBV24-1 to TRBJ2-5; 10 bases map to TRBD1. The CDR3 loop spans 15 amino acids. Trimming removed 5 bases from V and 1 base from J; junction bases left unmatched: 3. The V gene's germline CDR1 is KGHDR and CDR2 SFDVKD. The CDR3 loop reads CATSGTGGPQETQYF. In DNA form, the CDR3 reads TGTGCCACCAGTGGGACAGGGGGTCCCCAAGAGACCCAGTACTTC.

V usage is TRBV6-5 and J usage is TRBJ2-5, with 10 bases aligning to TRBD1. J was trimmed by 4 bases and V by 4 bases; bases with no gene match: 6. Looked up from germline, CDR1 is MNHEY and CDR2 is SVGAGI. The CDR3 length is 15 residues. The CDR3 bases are TGTGCCAGCAGTTCCCACCGGGACAGGGGAGAGACCCAGTACTTC. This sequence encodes CASSSHRDRGETQYF.

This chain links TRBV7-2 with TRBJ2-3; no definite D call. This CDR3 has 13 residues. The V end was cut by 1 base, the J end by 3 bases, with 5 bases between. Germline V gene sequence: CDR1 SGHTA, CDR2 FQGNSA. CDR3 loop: CASSLGPTDTQYF. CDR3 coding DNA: TGTGCCAGCAGCTTAGGGCCTACAGATACGCAGTATTTT.

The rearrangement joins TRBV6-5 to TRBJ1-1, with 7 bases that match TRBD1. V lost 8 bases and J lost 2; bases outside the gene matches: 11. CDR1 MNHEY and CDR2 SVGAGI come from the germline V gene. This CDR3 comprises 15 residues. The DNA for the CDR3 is TGTGCCAGCGCCCCATCGACAGGGAAAAACACTGAAGCTTTCTTT. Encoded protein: CASAPSTGKNTEAFF.

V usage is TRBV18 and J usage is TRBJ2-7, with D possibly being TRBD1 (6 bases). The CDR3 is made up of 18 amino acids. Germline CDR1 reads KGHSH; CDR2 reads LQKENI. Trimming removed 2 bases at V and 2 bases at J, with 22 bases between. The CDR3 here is CASSPYAKGQRETYEQYF. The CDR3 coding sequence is TGTGCCAGCTCACCATATGCTAAAGGACAGAGGGAGACCTACGAGCAGTACTTC. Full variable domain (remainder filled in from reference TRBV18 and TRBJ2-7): NAGVMQNPRHLVRRRGQEARLRCSPMKGHSHVYWYRQLPEEGLKFMVYLQKENIIDESGMPKERFSAEFPKEGPSILRIQQVVRGDSAAYFCASSPYAKGQRETYEQYFGPGTRLTVT.

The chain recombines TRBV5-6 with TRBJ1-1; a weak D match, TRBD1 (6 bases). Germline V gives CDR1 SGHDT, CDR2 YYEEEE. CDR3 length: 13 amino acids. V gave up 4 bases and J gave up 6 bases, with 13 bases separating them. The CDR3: CASSPQGLPEAFF. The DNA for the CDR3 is TGTGCCAGCAGCCCACAGGGATTACCTGAAGCTTTCTTT.

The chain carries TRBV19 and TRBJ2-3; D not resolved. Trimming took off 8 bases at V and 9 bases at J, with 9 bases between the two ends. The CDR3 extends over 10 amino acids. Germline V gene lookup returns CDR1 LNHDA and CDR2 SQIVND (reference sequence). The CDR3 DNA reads TGTGCCAGTCGCGGAGCCACGCAGTATTTT. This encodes CASRGATQYF.

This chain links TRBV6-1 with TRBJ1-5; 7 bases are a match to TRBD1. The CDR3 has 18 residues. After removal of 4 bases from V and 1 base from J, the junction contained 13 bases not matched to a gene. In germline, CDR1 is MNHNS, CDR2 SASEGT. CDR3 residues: CASSVVSGGGSSNQPQHF. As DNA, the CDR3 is TGTGCCAGCAGTGTCGTATCGGGAGGGGGCTCGAGCAATCAGCCCCAGCATTTT.

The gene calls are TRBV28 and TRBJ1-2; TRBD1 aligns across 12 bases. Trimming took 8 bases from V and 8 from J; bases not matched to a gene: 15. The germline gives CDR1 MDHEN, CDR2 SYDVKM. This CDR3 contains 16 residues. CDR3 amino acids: CASHETVRDRGPGYTF. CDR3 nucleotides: TGTGCCAGCCACGAAACTGTCCGGGACAGGGGGCCCGGCTACACCTTC.